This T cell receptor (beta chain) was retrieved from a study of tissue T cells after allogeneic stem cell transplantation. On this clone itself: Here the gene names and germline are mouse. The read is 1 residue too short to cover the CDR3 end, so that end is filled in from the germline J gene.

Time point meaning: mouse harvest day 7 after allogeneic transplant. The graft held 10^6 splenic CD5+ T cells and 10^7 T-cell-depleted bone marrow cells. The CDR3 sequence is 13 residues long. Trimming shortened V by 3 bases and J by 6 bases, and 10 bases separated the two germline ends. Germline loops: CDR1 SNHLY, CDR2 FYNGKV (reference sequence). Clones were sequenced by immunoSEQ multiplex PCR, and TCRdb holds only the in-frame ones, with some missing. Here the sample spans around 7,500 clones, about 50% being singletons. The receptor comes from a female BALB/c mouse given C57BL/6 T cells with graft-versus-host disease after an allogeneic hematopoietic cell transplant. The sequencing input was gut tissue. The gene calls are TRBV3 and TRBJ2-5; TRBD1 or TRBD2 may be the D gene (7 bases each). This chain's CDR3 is CASSFQGGDTQYF. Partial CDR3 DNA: TGTGCCAGCAGCTTCCAGGGGGGGGACACCCAGTAC.